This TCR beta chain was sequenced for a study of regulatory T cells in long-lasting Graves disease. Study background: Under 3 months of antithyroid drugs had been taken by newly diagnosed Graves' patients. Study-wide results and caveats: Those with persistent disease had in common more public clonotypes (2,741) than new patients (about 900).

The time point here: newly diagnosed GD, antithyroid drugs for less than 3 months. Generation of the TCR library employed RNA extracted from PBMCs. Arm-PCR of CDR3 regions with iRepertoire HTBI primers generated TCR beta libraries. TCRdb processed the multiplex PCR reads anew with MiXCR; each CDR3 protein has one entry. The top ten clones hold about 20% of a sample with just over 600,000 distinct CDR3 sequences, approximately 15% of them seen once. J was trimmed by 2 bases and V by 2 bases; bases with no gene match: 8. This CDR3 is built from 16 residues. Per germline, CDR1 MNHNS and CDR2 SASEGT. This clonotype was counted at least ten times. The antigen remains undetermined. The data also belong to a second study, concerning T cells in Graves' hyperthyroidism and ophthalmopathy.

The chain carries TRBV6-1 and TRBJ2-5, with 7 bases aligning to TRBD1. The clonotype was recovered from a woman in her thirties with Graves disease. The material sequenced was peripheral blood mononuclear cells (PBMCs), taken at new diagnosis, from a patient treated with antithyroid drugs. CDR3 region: CASSELTGSEQETQYF. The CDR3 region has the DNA TGTGCCAGCAGTGAATTGACAGGGAGTGAGCAAGAGACCCAGTACTTC.